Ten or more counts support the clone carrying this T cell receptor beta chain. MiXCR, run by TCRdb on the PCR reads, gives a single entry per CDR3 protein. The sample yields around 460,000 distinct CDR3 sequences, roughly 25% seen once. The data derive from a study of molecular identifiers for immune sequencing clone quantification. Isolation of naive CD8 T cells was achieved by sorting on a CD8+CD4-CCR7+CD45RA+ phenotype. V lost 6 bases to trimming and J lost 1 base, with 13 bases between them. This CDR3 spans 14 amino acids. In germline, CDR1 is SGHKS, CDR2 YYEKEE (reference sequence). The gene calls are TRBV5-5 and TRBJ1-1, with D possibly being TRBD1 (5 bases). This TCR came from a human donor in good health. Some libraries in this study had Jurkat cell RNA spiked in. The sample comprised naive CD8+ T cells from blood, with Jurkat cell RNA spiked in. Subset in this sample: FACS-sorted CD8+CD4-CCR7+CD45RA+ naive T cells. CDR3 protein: CASTFMTANTEAFF. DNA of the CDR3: TGTGCCAGCACCTTTATGACAGCGAACACTGAAGCTTTCTTT.